The clone carrying this T cell receptor beta chain was observed a handful of times. Its matching antigen is unknown. The sample belongs to a study of identical twins. Study-wide results and limits: Cord blood's abundant beta clonotypes had fewer insertions, unlike memory repertoires. In drawing conclusions, the study used cross-sectional statistical analysis and did not follow the same donors.

This CDR3 is 16 amino acids long. V lost 3 bases and J lost 3; bases outside the gene matches: 7. Germline loops: CDR1 DFQATT, CDR2 SNEGSKA (reference sequence). TCRdb called the 5' RACE reads again in MiXCR, with one record for every CDR3 protein. The table shows 540,000 or so distinct CDR3 sequences, with about a fifth occurring only once. Another study also made use of these data, one on yellow fever vaccine responses in identical twins. That paper states: Twins reportedly appeared to share part of their vaccine T cell response while keeping part individual.

The chain recombines TRBV20-1 with TRBJ2-5, with TRBD2 matching 13 bases. Sequenced: CD4+ T cells sorted from blood. The origin of this receptor is a woman aged 18 to 35 in good health. The CDR3 sequence: CSASPGLAGTKETQYF. The CDR3 DNA reads as TGCAGTGCTAGCCCGGGACTAGCGGGAACCAAAGAGACCCAGTACTTC.